Each of the 27 T cell receptor beta chains below was sequenced from the same sample in a study of blood T cells in healthy people across ages. PCR was performed a second time for 7 to 11 cycles using a sample-barcoded 5' primer and a J-beta primer mix. TCRdb reprocessed the 5' RACE reads via MiXCR and lists one record per CDR3 protein. The repertoire holds about 840,000 distinct CDR3 sequences, with 25% to 35% as singletons. The same sample was also studied in work on T cells of mothers and their children.

Material: blood. The receptors were gathered from a woman between 40 and 50 years old in good health.

This clonotype was detected many times. The V call is TRBV12-3 or TRBV12-4, the J call TRBJ2-1; D ambiguous. The CDR3 is made up of 13 amino acids. V lost 10 bases to trimming and J lost 7 bases, with 17 bases between them. The CDR3 sequence is CATGLYSRNEQFF. The CDR3 bases are TGTGCCACCGGTTTATATTCTCGGAATGAGCAGTTCTTC.

The V gene is TRBV30, the J gene TRBJ2-7; weak D call: TRBD1 (5 bases). V lost 1 base to trimming and J lost 5 bases, with 9 bases between them. Germline V gives CDR1 GTSNPN, CDR2 SVGIG (reference sequence). The CDR3 has 12 residues. In nucleotides, the CDR3 is TGTGCCTGGAGTGCTAGGGGCGACGAGCAGTACTTC. It codes for CAWSARGDEQYF.

V and J are TRBV29-1 and TRBJ1-3; D unclear. Germline values: CDR1 SQVTM, CDR2 ANQGSEA. Between the trimmed V and J ends, which lost 1 base and 4 bases, there was a span of 11 bases. This CDR3 is 14 amino acids long. The CDR3 DNA reads TGCAGCGTTGAAGGTGGGCAGAGCGGAAACACCATATATTTT. Translating gives CSVEGGQSGNTIYF.

The chain is built from TRBV9 and TRBJ2-2; 12 bases agree with TRBD2. The V and J ends lost 0 bases and 5 bases, in that order; junction bases with no gene match: 5. CDR3 length: 17 amino acids. Looked up from germline, CDR1 is SGDLS and CDR2 is YYNGEE. The CDR3 DNA is TGTGCCAGCAGCGTAGATCCTAGCGGGGGGGAAACCGGGGAGCTGTTTTTT. It encodes CASSVDPSGGETGELFF. The full variable domain, its missing parts supplied by reference TRBV9 and TRBJ2-2, is DSGVTQTPKHLITATGQRVTLRCSPRSGDLSVYWYQQSLDQGLQFLIQYYNGEERAKGNILERFSAQQFPDLHSELNLSSLELGDSALYFCASSVDPSGGETGELFFGEGSRLTVL.

V gene TRBV18 combines with J gene TRBJ2-5; D unclear. The germline V and J ends were trimmed by 3 bases and 5 bases, with 10 bases remaining between them. Germline CDR1 KGHSH, CDR2 LQKENI. The CDR3 is 13 amino acids. The CDR3 protein is CASSPNLGETQYF. DNA for the CDR3: TGTGCCAGCTCACCGAATTTGGGGGAGACCCAGTACTTC.

Turning to this clonotype: This sequence may be a read error, since a much larger clone differs from it by one base. This rearrangement joins TRBV29-1 to TRBJ2-7; D may be TRBD1 (5 bases). Germline CDR1 and CDR2: SQVTM and ANQGSEA. Trimming took off 4 bases at V and 3 bases at J, with 10 bases between the two ends. The CDR3 has 12 amino acids. This CDR3 is CSVGLGHYEQYF. Here the CDR3 DNA reads TGCAGCGTTGGACTCGGACACTACGAGCAGTACTTC.

This clonotype was observed once. The chain employs TRBV20-1 and TRBJ2-7; 10 nucleotides line up with TRBD1. The J segment lost 4 bases and the V segment lost 3 bases, leaving 15 bases of the junction unmatched. This CDR3 is 17 amino acids long. Per germline, CDR1 DFQATT and CDR2 SNEGSKA (reference sequence). The CDR3 loop is CSASHVRTGGIFYEQYF. The CDR3 region has the DNA TGCAGTGCTAGCCATGTTCGGACAGGGGGTATTTTTTACGAGCAGTACTTC.

CDR3 protein: CASGLRRPAISTGELFF. The CDR3 nucleotides read TGTGCTAGTGGTTTGCGTCGACCCGCGATATCCACCGGGGAGCTGTTTTTT. J is TRBJ2-2 and V is TRBV12-5; D is unresolved. Germline V gene data show CDR1 as LGHNT and CDR2 as FRNRAP. V gave up 2 bases and J gave up 4 bases, with 17 bases separating them. The CDR3 contains 17 residues.

The gene calls are TRBV24-1 and TRBJ2-1; 8 bases are shared with TRBD1. The V segment lost 9 bases and the J segment 13 bases; nucleotides outside the gene matches: 22. This CDR3 is 16 amino acids long. CDR1 is KGHDR, CDR2 SFDVKD, per germline. The CDR3 region is CATSTQGAALKETQFF. The DNA for the CDR3 is TGTGCCACCTCAACCCAGGGGGCGGCCTTGAAAGAGACCCAGTTCTTC.

Only a few counts were recorded for this clonotype. The genes are TRBV5-1 and TRBJ2-3; TRBD2 matches 11 bases. The CDR3 is 16 amino acids. CDR1 and CDR2 (germline): SGHRS, YFSETQ. The J segment lost 2 bases and the V segment lost 3 bases, leaving 5 bases of the junction unmatched. The DNA of the CDR3 is TGCGCCAGCAGCTATGGGACTAGCGGTCCCACAGATACGCAGTATTTT. Amino acids: CASSYGTSGPTDTQYF.

The V and J genes are TRBV30 and TRBJ2-5; tentative D call: TRBD2 (7 bases). CDR1 is GTSNPN, CDR2 SVGIG, per germline (reference sequence). This CDR3 has 15 residues. V lost 6 bases, J lost 1 base, and 18 bases lay in between. This CDR3 reads CACTARGGGQETQYF. Here the CDR3 DNA reads TGTGCCTGCACGGCTAGAGGGGGGGGCCAAGAGACCCAGTACTTC.

In regard to this clonotype: This clone may be a read error of a much larger clone one base away. This chain links TRBV12-3 or TRBV12-4 with TRBJ2-3; a weak D match, TRBD1 (6 bases). This CDR3 spans 14 amino acids. CDR3 sequence: CASSSGQNTDMQYF. The CDR3 nucleotides are TGTGCCAGCAGTTCAGGACAGAATACAGATATGCAGTATTTT.

This clonotype was picked up many times. The CDR3 coding sequence is TGTGCCATCAGGGTCGGAGGGCCCCCCTCCTACGAGCAGTACTTC. Protein: CAIRVGGPPSYEQYF. This rearrangement joins TRBV10-3 to TRBJ2-7, with D possibly TRBD2 on 6 matching bases. V shed 6 bases and J shed 0 bases, with 15 bases lying between them. CDR3 length: 15 residues. Per germline, CDR1 ENHRY and CDR2 SYGVKD.

The chain couples TRBV20-1 to TRBJ1-1; maybe TRBD1 (6 bases). The CDR3 covers 14 residues. Between the trimmed V and J ends, which lost 0 bases and 6 bases, there was a span of 14 bases. The germline gives CDR1 DFQATT, CDR2 SNEGSKA (reference sequence). The CDR3 nucleotides are TGCAGTGCTAGAGATCCCACAGGGAGGCCTGAAGCTTTCTTT. Protein: CSARDPTGRPEAFF.

This chain joins TRBV27 and TRBJ1-1, with no clear D. V lost 3 bases to trimming and J lost 6 bases, with 11 bases between them. The CDR3 contains 13 residues. The V gene's germline CDR1 is MNHEY and CDR2 SMNVEV (reference sequence). The CDR3 region is CASSFYPAAEAFF. CDR3 DNA: TGTGCCAGCAGTTTCTATCCTGCGGCTGAAGCTTTCTTT.

Turning to this clonotype: A read error may explain this, as a much larger clone is one base away. The chain has TRBV29-1 and TRBJ1-2; TRBD1 agrees at 7 bases. Trimming cost V 7 bases and J 8 bases; bases outside gene matches: 10. This CDR3 is 12 amino acids long. Germline CDR1 reads SQVTM; CDR2 reads ANQGSEA. The CDR3 region is CSDMMLRGGYTF. In nucleotides, the CDR3 is TGCAGCGACATGATGCTCAGGGGGGGCTACACCTTC.

V gene TRBV5-1 combines with J gene TRBJ2-3; 9 bases align to TRBD1. CDR3 length: 18 amino acids. V was clipped by 4 bases and J by 1 base; unmatched bases: 13. Germline assignment: CDR1 SGHRS and CDR2 YFSETQ. CDR3 region: CASSPGRMTGGGTDTQYF. The CDR3 DNA follows: TGCGCCAGCAGCCCTGGCCGCATGACAGGGGGGGGCACAGATACGCAGTATTTT.

The chain employs TRBV5-6 and TRBJ1-1; D gene unclear. The CDR3 has 14 residues. CDR1 SGHDT and CDR2 YYEEEE come from the germline V gene. The V end lost 0 bases, the J end lost 8 bases, and 14 bases lay between the germline ends. CDR3 residues: CASSLGPTAGEAFF. CDR3 sequence (DNA): TGTGCCAGCAGCTTGGGGCCGACGGCCGGAGAAGCTTTCTTT.

To note about this clonotype: The final CDR3 position lacks the conserved phenylalanine or tryptophan, pointing to a likely read error. The chain employs TRBV18 and TRBJ1-6; 9 nucleotides match TRBD1. From germline, CDR1 is KGHSH and CDR2 LQKENI. V dropped 0 bases and J dropped 5; count of bases not matched to a gene: 2. The CDR3 totals 16 residues. CDR3 in amino acids: CASSPPGTGNNSPLHL. The CDR3 DNA sequence: TGTGCCAGCTCACCACCCGGGACAGGGAATAATTCACCCCTCCACTTG.

This chain connects TRBV7-2 to TRBJ2-3, with 9 bases matching TRBD2. This CDR3 comprises 15 residues. J lost 5 bases, V lost 8 bases, and 11 bases had no gene match. Germline V lookup: CDR1 SGHTA, CDR2 FQGNSA. DNA of the CDR3: TGTGCCAGCGGGAGGGGCGGGGGGGCGAAAGATACGCAGTATTTT. As protein: CASGRGGGAKDTQYF.

The chain is built from TRBV24-1 and TRBJ1-5, with TRBD1 matching over 8 bases. V trimming: 5 bases; J trimming: 6 bases; junction bases outside the gene matches: 8. The CDR3 is 15 amino acids. Germline-derived CDR1 and CDR2 are KGHDR and SFDVKD. The CDR3 here is CATSVGSGGSQPQHF. The CDR3 DNA sequence: TGTGCCACCAGTGTCGGCTCAGGGGGCTCTCAGCCCCAGCATTTT.

The chain is built from TRBV15 and TRBJ2-5; TRBD1 aligns across 8 bases. Germline V gene data show CDR1 as LNHNV and CDR2 as YYDKDF (reference sequence). J gave up 5 bases and V 3 bases, and 11 bases lay outside the gene matches. The CDR3 has 16 amino acids. Written as DNA, the CDR3 is TGTGCCACCAGCAGCCTACGGACAGGGATCGGCGAGACCCAGTACTTC. This translates into CATSSLRTGIGETQYF.

The rearrangement joins TRBV12-3 or TRBV12-4 to TRBJ2-2; D gene uncertain. The CDR3 is 17 amino acids. V was cut by 7 bases and J by 6 bases, with 24 bases left in between. The CDR3 nucleotides are TGTGCCAGCAAACACAAACCGGGCCCACCGCCAGCCGGGGAGCTGTTTTTT. This translates into CASKHKPGPPPAGELFF.

This clonotype was seen only once. This chain uses TRBV20-1 with TRBJ2-6; D possibly corresponds to TRBD2 (6 bases). The CDR3 has 21 amino acids. Looked up from germline, CDR1 is DFQATT and CDR2 is SNEGSKA (reference sequence). In DNA, the CDR3 is TGCAGCTTCCCGGGATCGGCAGGGAGGAGGGGTTGGTCGTCTGGGGCCAACGTCCTGACTTTC. The encoded protein is CSFPGSAGRRGWSSGANVLTF.

This chain uses TRBV28 with TRBJ2-7; the D call may be TRBD1 or TRBD2 (7 bases each). CDR3 length: 14 amino acids. Germline V CDR1 and CDR2: MDHEN, SYDVKM. The germline V and J ends were trimmed by 8 bases and 3 bases, with 17 bases remaining between them. The CDR3 protein is CASVSQGGIYEQYF. The CDR3 nucleotides are TGTGCCAGCGTGTCTCAGGGGGGGATCTACGAGCAGTACTTC.

This clonotype was counted at least ten times. The chain recombines TRBV6-5 with TRBJ2-7; 7 bases line up with TRBD2. With V trimmed by 4 bases and J by 0 bases, 12 bases remained unmatched. The V gene's germline CDR1 is MNHEY and CDR2 SVGAGI. The CDR3 runs to 17 residues. Here the CDR3 reads CASSSLEGGGGSYEQYF. The CDR3 bases are TGTGCCAGCAGTTCCCTGGAGGGCGGGGGTGGCTCCTACGAGCAGTACTTC.

In regard to this clonotype: It is likely a read error, because the conserved phenylalanine at the end of the CDR3 is missing. Because the CDR3's place on the DNA is in doubt, the DNA is left out and the CDR3 is given as listed by TCRdb. V is TRBV20-1 and J is TRBJ2-5. A total of 12 residues make up the CDR3, ends included. Germline CDR1 reads DFQATT; CDR2 reads SNEGSKA (reference sequence). The CDR3 protein is CSAPGNGYTFGS.